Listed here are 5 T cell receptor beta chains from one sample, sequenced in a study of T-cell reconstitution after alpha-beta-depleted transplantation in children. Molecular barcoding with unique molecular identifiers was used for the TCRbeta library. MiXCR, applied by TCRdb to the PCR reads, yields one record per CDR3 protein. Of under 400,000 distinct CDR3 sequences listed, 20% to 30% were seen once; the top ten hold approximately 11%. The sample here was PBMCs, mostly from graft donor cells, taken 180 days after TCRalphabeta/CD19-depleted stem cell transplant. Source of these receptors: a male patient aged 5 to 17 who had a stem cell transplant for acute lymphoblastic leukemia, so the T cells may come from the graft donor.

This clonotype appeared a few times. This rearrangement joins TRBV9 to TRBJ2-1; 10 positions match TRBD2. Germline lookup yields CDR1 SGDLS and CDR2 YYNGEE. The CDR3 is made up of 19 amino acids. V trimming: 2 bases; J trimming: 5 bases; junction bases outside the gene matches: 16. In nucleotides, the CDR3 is TGTGCCAGCAGCGTCCATTCTGGGGCTAGCGGGAGCAAGCACAATGAGCAGTTCTTC. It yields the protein CASSVHSGASGSKHNEQFF.

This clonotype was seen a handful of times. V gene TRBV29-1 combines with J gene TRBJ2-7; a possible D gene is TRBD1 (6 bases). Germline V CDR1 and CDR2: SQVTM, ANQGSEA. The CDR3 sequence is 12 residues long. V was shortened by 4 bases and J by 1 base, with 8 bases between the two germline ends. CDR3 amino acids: CSVGDTSYEQYF. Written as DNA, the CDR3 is TGCAGCGTTGGGGACACATCCTACGAGCAGTACTTC.

The CDR3 sequence: CASFSRGTSTGELFF. In nucleotides, the CDR3 is TGTGCCAGCTTCTCCAGGGGGACTAGCACCGGGGAGCTGTTTTTT. The chain is built from TRBV3-1 and TRBJ2-2; possible D gene TRBD2, 8 bases. This CDR3 contains 15 residues. With 8 bases removed from V and 4 bases from J, the gap between germline ends came to 17 bases. Germline CDR1 and CDR2: LGHDT and YNNKEL (reference sequence).

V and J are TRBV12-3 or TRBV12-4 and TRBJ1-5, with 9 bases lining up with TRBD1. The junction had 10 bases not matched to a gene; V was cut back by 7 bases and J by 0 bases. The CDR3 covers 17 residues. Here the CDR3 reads CASIKGQGSLSNQPQHF. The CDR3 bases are TGTGCCAGCATAAAGGGACAGGGCTCCCTTAGCAATCAGCCCCAGCATTTT.

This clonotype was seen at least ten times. The chain's CDR3 is CASSFDRAYEQYF. The DNA for the CDR3 is TGCGCCAGCAGCTTTGACAGGGCCTACGAGCAGTACTTC. The chain employs TRBV5-1 and TRBJ2-7; 7 bases fit TRBD1. Germline values: CDR1 SGHRS, CDR2 YFSETQ. After removal of 2 bases from V and 2 bases from J, the junction contained 1 base not matched to a gene. This CDR3 region has 13 residues. The whole variable domain, remainder taken from reference TRBV5-1 and TRBJ2-7, is KAGVTQTPRYLIKTRGQQVTLSCSPISGHRSVSWYQQTPGQGLQFLFEYFSETQRNKGNFPGRFSGRQFSNSRSEMNVSTLELGDSALYLCASSFDRAYEQYFGPGTRLTVT.